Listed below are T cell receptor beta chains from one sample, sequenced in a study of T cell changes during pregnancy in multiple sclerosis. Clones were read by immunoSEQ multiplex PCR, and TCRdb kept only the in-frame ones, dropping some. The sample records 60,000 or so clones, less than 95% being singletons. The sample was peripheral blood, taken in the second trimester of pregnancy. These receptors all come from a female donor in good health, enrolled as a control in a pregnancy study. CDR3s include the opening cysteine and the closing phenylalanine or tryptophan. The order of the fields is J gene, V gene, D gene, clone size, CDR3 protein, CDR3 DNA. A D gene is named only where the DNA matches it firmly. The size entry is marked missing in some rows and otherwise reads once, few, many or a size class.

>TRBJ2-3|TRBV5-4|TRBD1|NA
CASPGTGGSDTQYF
TGTGCCAGCCCCGGGACAGGGGGCTCAGATACGCAGTATTTT
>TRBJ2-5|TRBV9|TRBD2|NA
CASSVSAGGQETQYF
TGTGCCAGCAGCGTAAGCGCGGGAGGTCAAGAGACCCAGTACTTC
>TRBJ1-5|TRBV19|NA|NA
CASSINGDQPQHF
TGTGCCAGTAGTATTAACGGGGATCAGCCCCAGCATTTT
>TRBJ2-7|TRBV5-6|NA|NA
CASSFLAAVGEQYF
TGTGCCAGCAGCTTTCTAGCCGCAGTCGGTGAGCAGTACTTC
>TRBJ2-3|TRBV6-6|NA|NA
CASSYGPGIGDTQYF
TGTGCCAGCAGTTACGGACCGGGGATTGGCGATACGCAGTATTTT
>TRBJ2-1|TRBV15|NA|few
CATSRANSADNEQFF
TGTGCCACCAGCAGAGCGAATAGCGCGGACAATGAGCAGTTCTTC
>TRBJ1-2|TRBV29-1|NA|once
CSVSGQTYGYTF
TGCAGCGTGTCCGGACAGACCTATGGCTACACCTTC
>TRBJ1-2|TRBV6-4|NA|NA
CASSAWPGQAIPGDGYTF
TGTGCCAGCAGTGCATGGCCGGGACAAGCCATACCAGGGGATGGCTACACCTTC
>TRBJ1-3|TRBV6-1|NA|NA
CASSESAGLGSGNTIYF
TGTGCCAGCAGTGAATCGGCAGGCTTGGGCTCTGGAAACACCATATATTTT
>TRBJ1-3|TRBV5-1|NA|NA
CASSPEAGEGNTIYF
TGCGCCAGCAGCCCCGAGGCGGGTGAAGGAAACACCATATATTTT
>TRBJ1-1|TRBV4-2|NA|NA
CASSHPRDPEAFF
TGTGCCAGCAGCCATCCCAGGGATCCCGAAGCTTTCTTT
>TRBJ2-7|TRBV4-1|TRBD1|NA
CASSRGTGGTYEQYF
TGCGCCAGCAGCAGAGGGACAGGAGGGACCTACGAGCAGTACTTC
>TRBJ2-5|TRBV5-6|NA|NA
CASSLMTEETQYF
TGTGCCAGCAGCTTGATGACAGAAGAGACCCAGTACTTC
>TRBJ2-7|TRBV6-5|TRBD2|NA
CASSVSGRGGEQYF
TGTGCCAGCAGTGTCAGCGGGAGGGGAGGCGAGCAGTACTTC
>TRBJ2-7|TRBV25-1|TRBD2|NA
CASSRDIAGVVYEQYF
TGTGCCAGCAGTAGGGACATAGCGGGGGTCGTCTACGAGCAGTACTTC
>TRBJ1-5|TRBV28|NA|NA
CASSSSGLIYNQPQHF
TGTGCCAGCAGTTCATCGGGACTTATTTACAATCAGCCCCAGCATTTT
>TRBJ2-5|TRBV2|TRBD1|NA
CAIRTGKETQYF
TGTGCCATTCGGACAGGCAAAGAGACCCAGTACTTC
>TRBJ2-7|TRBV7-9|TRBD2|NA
CASSLLAGAYEQYF
TGTGCCAGCAGCTTACTAGCGGGAGCGTACGAGCAGTACTTC
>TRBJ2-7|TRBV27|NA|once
CASSMTGGHLYEQYF
TGTGCCAGCAGTATGACAGGTGGGCATCTCTACGAGCAGTACTTC
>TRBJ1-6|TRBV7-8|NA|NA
CASSQLRVVQSPLHF
TGTGCCAGCAGCCAACTCCGGGTGGTTCAGTCACCCCTCCACTTT
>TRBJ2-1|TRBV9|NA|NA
CASSVESAYNEQFF
TGTGCCAGCAGCGTAGAGTCAGCCTACAATGAGCAGTTCTTC
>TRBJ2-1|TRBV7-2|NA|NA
CASSLGLVRNNEQFF
TGTGCCAGCAGCTTAGGACTAGTCCGGAACAATGAGCAGTTCTTC
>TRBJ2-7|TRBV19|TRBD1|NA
CASSIAQGAYEQYF
TGTGCCAGTAGTATTGCCCAGGGGGCTTACGAGCAGTACTTC
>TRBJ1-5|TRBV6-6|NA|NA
CATESGGTNQPQHF
TGTGCCACCGAATCGGGGGGCACCAATCAGCCCCAGCATTTT
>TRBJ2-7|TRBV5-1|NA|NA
CASSLDGHSSSYEQYF
TGCGCCAGCAGCTTGGACGGACACTCGTCCTCCTACGAGCAGTACTTC
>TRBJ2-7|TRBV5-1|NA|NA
CASSLTGSNYEQYF
TGCGCCAGCAGCTTAACAGGGTCCAACTACGAGCAGTACTTC
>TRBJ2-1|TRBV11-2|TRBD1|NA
CASSVRDRGLGEQFF
TGTGCCAGCAGCGTCCGGGACAGGGGGTTAGGTGAGCAGTTCTTC
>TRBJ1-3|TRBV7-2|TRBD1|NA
CASSPDRVGNTIYF
TGTGCCAGCAGCCCGGACAGGGTTGGAAACACCATATATTTT
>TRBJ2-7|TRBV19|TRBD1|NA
CASSPGQGAAYEQYF
TGTGCCAGTAGTCCTGGACAGGGGGCGGCCTACGAGCAGTACTTC
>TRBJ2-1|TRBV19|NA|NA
CASSILGPTYEQFF
TGTGCCAGTAGTATTCTGGGGCCTACGTATGAGCAGTTCTTC
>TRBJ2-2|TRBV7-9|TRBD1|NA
CARGTGANTGELFF
TGTGCCAGGGGGACAGGGGCGAACACCGGGGAGCTGTTTTTT
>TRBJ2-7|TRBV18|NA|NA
CASSPPNGGISYEQYF
TGTGCCAGCTCACCACCCAATGGCGGTATCTCCTACGAGCAGTACTTC
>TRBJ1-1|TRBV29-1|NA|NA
CSVNRAFRATEAFF
TGCAGCGTTAACAGGGCATTTCGGGCGACTGAAGCTTTCTTT
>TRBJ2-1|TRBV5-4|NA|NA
CASSPNNNEQFF
TGTGCCAGCAGCCCAAACAACAATGAGCAGTTCTTC
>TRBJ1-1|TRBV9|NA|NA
CASSVEREAEAFF
TGTGCCAGCAGCGTAGAGAGGGAGGCTGAAGCTTTCTTT
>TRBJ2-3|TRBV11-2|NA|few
CASSSQGTDTQYF
TGTGCCAGCAGCTCCCAGGGCACAGATACGCAGTATTTT
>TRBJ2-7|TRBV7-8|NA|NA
CASSPRRLALRSEQYF
TGTGCCAGCAGCCCACGACGTCTCGCCCTCAGGTCCGAGCAGTACTTC
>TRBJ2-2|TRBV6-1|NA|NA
CASRNRVGTGELFF
TGTGCCAGCAGAAACAGGGTTGGAACCGGGGAGCTGTTTTTT
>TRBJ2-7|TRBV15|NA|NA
CATSRDRGEGEQYF
TGTGCCACCAGCAGAGATAGGGGCGAAGGGGAGCAGTACTTC
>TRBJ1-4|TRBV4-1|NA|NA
CASSHGTGKPNEKLFF
TGCGCCAGCAGCCATGGAACAGGGAAGCCTAATGAAAAACTGTTTTTT
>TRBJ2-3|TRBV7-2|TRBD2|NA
CASSLAPSGVDTQYF
TGTGCCAGCAGCTTAGCCCCTAGCGGGGTAGATACGCAGTATTTT
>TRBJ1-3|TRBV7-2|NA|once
CASSSGGGPSGTIYF
TGTGCCAGCAGCTCGGGAGGGGGGCCTAGCGGGACCATATATTTT
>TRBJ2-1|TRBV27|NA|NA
CASSVHRESYNEQFF
TGTGCCAGCAGTGTTCACAGGGAGTCCTACAATGAGCAGTTCTTC
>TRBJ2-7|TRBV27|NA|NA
CASSGQFGQYF
TGTGCCAGCAGTGGACAGTTCGGGCAGTACTTC
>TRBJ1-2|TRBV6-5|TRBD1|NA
CASSRTGGGGYTF
TGTGCCAGCAGTCGGACAGGGGGGGGTGGCTACACCTTC
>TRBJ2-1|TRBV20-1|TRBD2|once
CSARRGAEQFF
TGCAGTGCTAGGCGGGGGGCTGAGCAGTTCTTC
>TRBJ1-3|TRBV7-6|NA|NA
CAIPSGAFSGNTIYF
TGTGCCATCCCGAGTGGAGCATTCTCTGGAAACACCATATATTTT